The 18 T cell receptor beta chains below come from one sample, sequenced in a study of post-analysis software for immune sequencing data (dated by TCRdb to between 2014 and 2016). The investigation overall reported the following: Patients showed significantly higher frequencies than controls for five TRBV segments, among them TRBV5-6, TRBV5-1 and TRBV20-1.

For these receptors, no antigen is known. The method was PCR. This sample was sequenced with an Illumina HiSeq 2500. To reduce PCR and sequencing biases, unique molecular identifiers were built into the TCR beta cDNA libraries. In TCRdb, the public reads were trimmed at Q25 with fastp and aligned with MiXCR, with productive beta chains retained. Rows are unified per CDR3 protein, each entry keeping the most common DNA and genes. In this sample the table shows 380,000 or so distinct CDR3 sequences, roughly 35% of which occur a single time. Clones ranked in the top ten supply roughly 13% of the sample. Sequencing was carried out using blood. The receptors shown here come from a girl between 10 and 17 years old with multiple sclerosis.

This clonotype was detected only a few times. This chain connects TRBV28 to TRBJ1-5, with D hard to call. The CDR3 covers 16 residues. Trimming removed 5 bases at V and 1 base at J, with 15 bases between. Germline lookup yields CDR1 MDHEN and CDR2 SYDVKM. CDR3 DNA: TGTGCCAGCAGTCCCGCCCGAATCCAAAGCAATCAGCCCCAGCATTTT. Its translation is CASSPARIQSNQPQHF.

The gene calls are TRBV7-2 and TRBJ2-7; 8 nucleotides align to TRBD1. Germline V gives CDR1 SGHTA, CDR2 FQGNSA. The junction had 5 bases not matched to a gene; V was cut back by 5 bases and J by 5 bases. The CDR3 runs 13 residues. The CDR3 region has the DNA TGTGCCAGCAGCCTGTGGACAGGGCACGAGCAGTACTTC. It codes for CASSLWTGHEQYF.

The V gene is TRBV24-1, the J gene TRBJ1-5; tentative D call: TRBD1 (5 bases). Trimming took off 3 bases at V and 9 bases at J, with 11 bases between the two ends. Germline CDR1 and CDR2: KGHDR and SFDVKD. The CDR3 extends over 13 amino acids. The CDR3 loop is CATSDGAGRPQHF. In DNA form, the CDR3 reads TGTGCCACCAGTGATGGAGCAGGGCGGCCCCAGCATTTT.

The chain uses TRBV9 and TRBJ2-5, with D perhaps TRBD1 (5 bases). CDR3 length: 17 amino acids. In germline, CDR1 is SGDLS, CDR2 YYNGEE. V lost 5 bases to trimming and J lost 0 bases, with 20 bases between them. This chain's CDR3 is CASSLGAEAPYQETQYF. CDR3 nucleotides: TGTGCCAGCAGTCTTGGGGCCGAGGCCCCTTACCAAGAGACCCAGTACTTC.

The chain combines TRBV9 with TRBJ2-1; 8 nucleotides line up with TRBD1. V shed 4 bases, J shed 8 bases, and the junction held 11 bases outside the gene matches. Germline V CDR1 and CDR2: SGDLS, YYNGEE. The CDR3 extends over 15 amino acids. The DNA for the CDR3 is TGTGCCAGCAGCCCCTATGGGACAGGAGCAGATGAGCAGTTCTTC. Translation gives CASSPYGTGADEQFF.

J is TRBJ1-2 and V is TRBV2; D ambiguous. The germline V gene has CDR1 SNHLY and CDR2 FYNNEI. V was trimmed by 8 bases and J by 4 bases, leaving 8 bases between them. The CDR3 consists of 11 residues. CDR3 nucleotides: TGTGCCAGCTGGGGAGGCTATGGCTACACCTTC. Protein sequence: CASWGGYGYTF.

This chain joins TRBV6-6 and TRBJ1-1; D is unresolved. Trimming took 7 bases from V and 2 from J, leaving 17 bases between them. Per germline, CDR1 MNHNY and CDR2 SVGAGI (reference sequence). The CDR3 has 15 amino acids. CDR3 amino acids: CASTPSSTVNTEAFF. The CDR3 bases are TGTGCCAGCACTCCTTCAAGTACAGTAAACACTGAAGCTTTCTTT.

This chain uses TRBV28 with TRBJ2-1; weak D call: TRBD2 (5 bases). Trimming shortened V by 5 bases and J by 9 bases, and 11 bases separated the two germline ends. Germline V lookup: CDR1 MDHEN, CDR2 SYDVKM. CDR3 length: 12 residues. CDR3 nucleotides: TGTGCCAGCAGTATAACCCGGGGTGAGCAGTTCTTC. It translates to CASSITRGEQFF.

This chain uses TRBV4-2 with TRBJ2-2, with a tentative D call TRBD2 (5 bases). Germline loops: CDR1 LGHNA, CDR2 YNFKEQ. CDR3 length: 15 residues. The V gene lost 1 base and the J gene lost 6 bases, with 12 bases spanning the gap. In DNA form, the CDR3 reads TGTGCCAGCAGCCAAGGCACCGGGATTTCCGGGGAGCTGTTTTTT. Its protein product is CASSQGTGISGELFF.

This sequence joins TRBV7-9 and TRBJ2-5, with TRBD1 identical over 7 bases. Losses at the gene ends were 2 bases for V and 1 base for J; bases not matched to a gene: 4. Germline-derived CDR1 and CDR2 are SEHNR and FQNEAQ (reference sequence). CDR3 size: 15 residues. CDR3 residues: CASSLRGTAQETQYF. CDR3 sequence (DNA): TGTGCCAGCAGCTTAAGGGGGACAGCCCAAGAGACCCAGTACTTC.

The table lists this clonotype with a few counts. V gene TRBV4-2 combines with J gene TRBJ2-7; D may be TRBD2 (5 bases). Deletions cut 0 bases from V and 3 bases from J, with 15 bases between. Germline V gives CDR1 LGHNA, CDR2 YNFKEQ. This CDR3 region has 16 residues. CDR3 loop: CASSQDIAFDRYEQYF. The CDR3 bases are TGTGCCAGCAGCCAAGATATAGCGTTCGACCGCTACGAGCAGTACTTC.

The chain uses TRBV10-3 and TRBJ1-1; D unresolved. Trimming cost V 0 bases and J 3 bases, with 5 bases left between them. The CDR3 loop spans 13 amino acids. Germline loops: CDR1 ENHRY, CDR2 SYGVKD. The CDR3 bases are TGTGCCATCAGTGAGTCCGTCTACACTGAAGCTTTCTTT. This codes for CAISESVYTEAFF.

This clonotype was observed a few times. The CDR3 is CAIQGANQETQYF. CDR3 DNA sequence: TGTGCCATACAGGGGGCAAACCAAGAGACCCAGTACTTC. The chain is built from TRBV28 and TRBJ2-5, with 9 bases lining up with TRBD1. The CDR3 sequence is 13 residues long. Germline CDR1 MDHEN, CDR2 SYDVKM. V was pared by 10 bases and J by 0 bases, with 3 bases of the junction left unmatched.

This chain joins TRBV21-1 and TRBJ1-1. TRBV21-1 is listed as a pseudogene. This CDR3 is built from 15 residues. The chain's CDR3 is CASSKAEGICTEAFF. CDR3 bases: TGTGCCAGCAGCAAAGCCGAGGGAATCTGCACTGAAGCTTTCTTT.

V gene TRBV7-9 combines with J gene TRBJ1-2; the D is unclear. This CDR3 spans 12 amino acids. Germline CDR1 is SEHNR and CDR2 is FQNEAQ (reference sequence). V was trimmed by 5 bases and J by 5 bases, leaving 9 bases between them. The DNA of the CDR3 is TGTGCCAGCAGCCCGGACCGTTATGGCTACACCTTC. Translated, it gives CASSPDRYGYTF. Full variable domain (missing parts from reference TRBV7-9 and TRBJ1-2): DTGVSQNPRHKITKRGQNVTFRCDPISEHNRLYWYRQTLGQGPEFLTYFQNEAQLEKSRLLSDRFSAERPKGSFSTLEIQRTEQGDSAMYLCASSPDRYGYTFGSGTRLTVV.

CDR3 region: CASSQDAGGYTGELFF. The DNA of the CDR3 is TGCGCCAGCAGCCAAGATGCGGGGGGCTACACCGGGGAGCTGTTTTTT. J is TRBJ2-2 and V is TRBV4-3; the match to TRBD2 covers 8 bases. The CDR3 is 16 residues long. Trimming at V came to 0 bases and at J to 3 bases, leaving 3 bases not matched to a gene. Germline CDR1 and CDR2: LGHNA and YSLEER.

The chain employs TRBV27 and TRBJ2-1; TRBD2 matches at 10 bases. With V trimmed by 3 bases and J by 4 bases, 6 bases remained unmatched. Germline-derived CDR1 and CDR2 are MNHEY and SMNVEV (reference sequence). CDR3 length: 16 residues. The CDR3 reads CASSLILAGVYNEQFF. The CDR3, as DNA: TGTGCCAGCAGTTTGATCCTAGCGGGGGTGTACAATGAGCAGTTCTTC.

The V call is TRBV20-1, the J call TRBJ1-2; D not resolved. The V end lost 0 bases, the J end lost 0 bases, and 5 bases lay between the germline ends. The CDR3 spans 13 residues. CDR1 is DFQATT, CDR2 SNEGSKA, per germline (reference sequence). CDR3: CSARDFANYGYTF. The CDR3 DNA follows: TGCAGTGCTAGAGATTTCGCTAACTATGGCTACACCTTC.